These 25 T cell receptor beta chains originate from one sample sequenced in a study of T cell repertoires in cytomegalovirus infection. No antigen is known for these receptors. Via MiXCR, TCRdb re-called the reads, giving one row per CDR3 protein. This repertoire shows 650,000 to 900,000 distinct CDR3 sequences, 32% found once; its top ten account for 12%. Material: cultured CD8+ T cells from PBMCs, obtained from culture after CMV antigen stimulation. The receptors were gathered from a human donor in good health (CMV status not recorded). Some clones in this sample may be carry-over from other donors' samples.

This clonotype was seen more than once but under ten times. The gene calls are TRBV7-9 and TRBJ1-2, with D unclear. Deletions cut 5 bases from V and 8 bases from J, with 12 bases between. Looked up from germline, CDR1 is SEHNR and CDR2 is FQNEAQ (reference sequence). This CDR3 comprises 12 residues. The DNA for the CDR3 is TGTGCCAGCAGCCCCAGCCATAGAGGCTACACCTTC. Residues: CASSPSHRGYTF.

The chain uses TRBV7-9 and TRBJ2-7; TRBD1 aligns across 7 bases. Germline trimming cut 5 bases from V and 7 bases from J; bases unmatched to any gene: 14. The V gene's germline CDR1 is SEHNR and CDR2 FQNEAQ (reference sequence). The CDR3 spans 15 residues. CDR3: CASSPSPARGYEQYF. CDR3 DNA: TGTGCCAGCAGCCCGTCCCCGGCCAGGGGGTATGAGCAGTACTTC.

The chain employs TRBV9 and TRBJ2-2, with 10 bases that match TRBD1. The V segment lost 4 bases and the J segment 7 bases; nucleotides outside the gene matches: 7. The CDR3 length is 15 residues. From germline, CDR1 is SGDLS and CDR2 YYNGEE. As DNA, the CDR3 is TGTGCCAGCAGCACACAGGGACAGGGGAACGGGGAGCTGTTTTTT. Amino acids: CASSTQGQGNGELFF.

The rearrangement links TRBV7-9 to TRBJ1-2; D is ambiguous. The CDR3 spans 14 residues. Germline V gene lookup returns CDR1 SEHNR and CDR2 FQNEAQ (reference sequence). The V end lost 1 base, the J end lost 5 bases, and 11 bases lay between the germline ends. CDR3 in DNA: TGTGCCAGCAGCTTAGGTTGGGGAAAATATGGCTACACCTTC. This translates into CASSLGWGKYGYTF.

CDR3 bases: TGTGCCAGCAGGCGTGGGACAGTGGAGAGTCATCTGGACGAGCAGTACTTC. This encodes CASRRGTVESHLDEQYF. The rearrangement links TRBV2 to TRBJ2-7; 7 nucleotides line up with TRBD1. The CDR3 is 17 amino acids. The junction had 19 bases not matched to a gene; V was cut back by 6 bases and J by 5 bases. The germline gives CDR1 SNHLY, CDR2 FYNNEI.

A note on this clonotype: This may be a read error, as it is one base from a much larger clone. The CDR3 DNA is TGTGTCAGCAGCCAGCCGGGGACAGGTCGCTACAATGAGCAGTTCTTC. Translating it yields CVSSQPGTGRYNEQFF. The chain couples TRBV14 to TRBJ2-1; 8 bases are shared with TRBD1. The germline gives CDR1 SGHDN, CDR2 FVKESK. This CDR3 spans 16 amino acids.

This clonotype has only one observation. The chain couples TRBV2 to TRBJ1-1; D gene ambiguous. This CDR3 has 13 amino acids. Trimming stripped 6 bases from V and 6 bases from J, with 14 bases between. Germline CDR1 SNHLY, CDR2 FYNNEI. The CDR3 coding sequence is TGTGCCAGCAGGGGGATAGAGGGTCCTGAAGCTTTCTTT. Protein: CASRGIEGPEAFF.

The CDR3 is CASRGASYEQYV. CDR3 nucleotides: TGTGCCAGCAGAGGAGCCTCCTACGAGCAGTACGTC. The J gene is TRBJ2-7, the V gene TRBV6-2 or TRBV6-3; D remains unclear. V was clipped by 6 bases and J by 0 bases, with 6 bases between them. This CDR3 region has 12 residues. CDR1 is MNHEY and CDR2 is SVGEGT in the germline V gene.

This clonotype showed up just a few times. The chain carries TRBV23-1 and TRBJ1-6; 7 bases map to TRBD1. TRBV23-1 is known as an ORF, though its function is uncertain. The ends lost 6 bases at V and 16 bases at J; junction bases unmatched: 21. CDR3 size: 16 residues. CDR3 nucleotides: TGCGCCAGCAGCCAGGCGGGTAATTTAGGGACAGAGCATCTCCACTTT. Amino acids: CASSQAGNLGTEHLHF.

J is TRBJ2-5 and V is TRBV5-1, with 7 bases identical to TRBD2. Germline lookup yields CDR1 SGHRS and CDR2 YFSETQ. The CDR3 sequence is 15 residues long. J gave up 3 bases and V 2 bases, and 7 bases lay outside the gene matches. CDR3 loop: CASSLLWLAEETQYF. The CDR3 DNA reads TGCGCCAGCAGCTTACTCTGGCTAGCGGAAGAGACCCAGTACTTC.

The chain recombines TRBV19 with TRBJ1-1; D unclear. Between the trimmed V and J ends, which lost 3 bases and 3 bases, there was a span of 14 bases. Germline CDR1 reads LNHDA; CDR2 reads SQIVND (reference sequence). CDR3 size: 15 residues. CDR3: CASSILAPGDTEAFF. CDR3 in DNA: TGTGCCAGTAGTATTCTCGCCCCGGGCGACACTGAAGCTTTCTTT.

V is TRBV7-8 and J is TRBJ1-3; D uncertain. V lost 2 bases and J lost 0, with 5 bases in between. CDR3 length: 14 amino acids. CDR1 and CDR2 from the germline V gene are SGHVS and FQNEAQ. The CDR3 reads CASSLWDSGNTIYF. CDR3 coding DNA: TGTGCCAGCAGCTTATGGGACTCTGGAAACACCATATATTTT.

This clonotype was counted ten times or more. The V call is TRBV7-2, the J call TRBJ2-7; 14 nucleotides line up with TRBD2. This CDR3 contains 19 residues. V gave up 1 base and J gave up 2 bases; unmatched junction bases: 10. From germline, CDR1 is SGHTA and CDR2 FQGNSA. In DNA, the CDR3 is TGTGCCAGCAGCTTAGAATCAGGACTAGCGGGGGGACCGCCCTACGAGCAGTACTTC. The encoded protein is CASSLESGLAGGPPYEQYF.

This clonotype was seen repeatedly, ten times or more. The DNA for the CDR3 is TGTGCCAGCAGTCCATGGACTAGCGGGGGAGCCTACGAGCAGTACTTC. As protein: CASSPWTSGGAYEQYF. The genes are TRBV27 and TRBJ2-7, with 13 positions matching TRBD2. Trimming removed 5 bases from V and 2 bases from J; junction bases left unmatched: 6. The CDR3 totals 16 residues. Germline loops: CDR1 MNHEY, CDR2 SMNVEV (reference sequence).

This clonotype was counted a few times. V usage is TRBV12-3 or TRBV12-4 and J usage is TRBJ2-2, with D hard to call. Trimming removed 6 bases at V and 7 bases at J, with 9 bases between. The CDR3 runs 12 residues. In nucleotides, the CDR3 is TGTGCCAGCAGCCTGACGAACGGGGAGCTGTTTTTT. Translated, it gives CASSLTNGELFF.

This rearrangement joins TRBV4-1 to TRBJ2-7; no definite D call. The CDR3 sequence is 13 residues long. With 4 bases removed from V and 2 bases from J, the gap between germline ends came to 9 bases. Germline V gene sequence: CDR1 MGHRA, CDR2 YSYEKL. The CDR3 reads CASSPDLPYEQYF. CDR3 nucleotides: TGCGCCAGCAGCCCTGATCTACCCTACGAGCAGTACTTC.

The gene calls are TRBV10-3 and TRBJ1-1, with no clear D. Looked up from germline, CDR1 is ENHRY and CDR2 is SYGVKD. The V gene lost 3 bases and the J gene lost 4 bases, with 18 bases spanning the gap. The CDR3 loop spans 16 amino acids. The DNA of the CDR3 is TGTGCCATCAGTGAATTTCCTAACAGCAGCCCCACTGAAGCTTTCTTT. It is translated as CAISEFPNSSPTEAFF.

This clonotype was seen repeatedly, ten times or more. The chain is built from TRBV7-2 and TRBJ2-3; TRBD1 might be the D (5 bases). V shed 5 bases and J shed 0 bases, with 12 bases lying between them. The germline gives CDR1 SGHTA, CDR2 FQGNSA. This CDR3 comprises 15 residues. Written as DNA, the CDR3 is TGTGCCAGCAGCCTTTGGAAGGGGAGCACAGATACGCAGTATTTT. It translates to CASSLWKGSTDTQYF.

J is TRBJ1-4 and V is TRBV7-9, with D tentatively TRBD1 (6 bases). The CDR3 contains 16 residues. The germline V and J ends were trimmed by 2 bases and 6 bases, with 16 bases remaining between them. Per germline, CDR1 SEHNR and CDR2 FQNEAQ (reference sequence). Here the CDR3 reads CASSLPRGFEDEKLFF. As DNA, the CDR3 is TGTGCCAGCAGCTTACCCAGGGGTTTTGAGGATGAAAAACTGTTTTTT.

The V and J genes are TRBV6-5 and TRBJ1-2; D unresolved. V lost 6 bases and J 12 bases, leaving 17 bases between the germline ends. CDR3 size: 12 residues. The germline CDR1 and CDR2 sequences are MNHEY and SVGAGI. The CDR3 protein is CASSSLGRGNTF. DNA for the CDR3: TGTGCCAGCAGCTCCTTGGGCCGGGGAAACACCTTC.

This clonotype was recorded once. CDR3 DNA sequence: TGTGCCAGCAGTGACAGGGAAGGCTACGAGCAGTACGTC. It specifies CASSDREGYEQYV. The chain employs TRBV6-6 and TRBJ2-7; 7 nucleotides agree with TRBD1. CDR1 MNHNY and CDR2 SVGAGI come from the germline V gene (reference sequence). V trimming: 5 bases; J trimming: 3 bases; junction bases outside the gene matches: 4. The CDR3 sequence is 13 residues long.

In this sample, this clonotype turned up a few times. The CDR3 here is CSARDTGGWNEQFF. The CDR3 nucleotides read TGCAGTGCTAGAGATACAGGGGGCTGGAATGAGCAGTTCTTC. V gene TRBV20-1 combines with J gene TRBJ2-1; TRBD1 agrees at 9 bases. The CDR3 runs to 14 residues. Germline V CDR1 and CDR2: DFQATT, SNEGSKA (reference sequence). V shed 0 bases and J 7 bases; nucleotides not matched to a gene: 4.

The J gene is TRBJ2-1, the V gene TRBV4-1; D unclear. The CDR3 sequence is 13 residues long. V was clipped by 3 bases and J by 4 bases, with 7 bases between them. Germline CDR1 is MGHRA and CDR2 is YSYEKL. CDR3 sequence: CASSQARYNEQFF. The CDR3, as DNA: TGCGCCAGCAGCCAGGCGAGATACAATGAGCAGTTCTTC.

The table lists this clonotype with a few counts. This chain's CDR3 is CASSETRVDGNYGYTF. CDR3 nucleotide sequence: TGCGCCAGCAGTGAGACCCGAGTAGACGGCAACTATGGCTACACCTTC. This chain connects TRBV10-2 to TRBJ1-2; D not certain. The CDR3 covers 16 residues. Germline V gene lookup returns CDR1 WSHSY and CDR2 SAAADI. The germline V and J ends were trimmed by 2 bases and 2 bases, with 15 bases remaining between them.

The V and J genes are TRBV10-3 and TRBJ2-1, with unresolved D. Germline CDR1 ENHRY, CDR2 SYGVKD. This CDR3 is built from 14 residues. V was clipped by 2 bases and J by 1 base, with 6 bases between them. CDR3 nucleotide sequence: TGTGCCATCAGTGAGGGTTCTTCCTACAATGAGCAGTTCTTC. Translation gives CAISEGSSYNEQFF.